This TCR beta chain was documented in a study of control samples from healthy donors and cancer patients. Using immunoSEQ multiplex PCR, the repertoire was profiled, and TCRdb retains in-frame clones only, with some absent. The table lists about 28,000 clones, approximately 90% of them singletons. CDR1 is MNHEY and CDR2 is SVGAGI in the germline V gene. The germline V and J ends were trimmed by 6 bases and 1 base, with 15 bases remaining between them. The CDR3 runs to 15 residues. The sequenced sample consisted of PBMCs. This chain links TRBV6-5 with TRBJ1-2, with D possibly matching TRBD1 (6 bases). The receptor comes from a woman in her forties with lung cancer. The chain's CDR3 is CASRPTGGRNYGYTF. CDR3 DNA sequence: TGTGCCAGCAGACCTACCGGGGGCCGTAACTATGGCTACACCTTC.